A selection of T cell receptor beta chains follows, all from one sample in a study of cytomegalovirus exposure and HLA in healthy donors. Method: immunoSEQ multiplex PCR; TCRdb's copy keeps in-frame clones and lacks some. This table holds some 170,000 clones, 70% to 90% found once. The sequencing sample was made of PBMCs. The receptor set was obtained from a woman aged 25-40 years in good health and CMV-seronegative. Each CDR3 is given with its conserved first and last residue. A D gene is named only where the DNA matches it firmly. Only some rows state a clone size, as once, few, many or a class for expanded clones.

v_gene	j_gene	abundance	d_gene	CDR3nt	CDR3aa
TRBV6-5	TRBJ1-1	-	-	TGTGCCAGCAGTTACGCGTCGGACACTGAAGCTTTCTTT	CASSYASDTEAFF
TRBV12-5	TRBJ1-1	-	-	TGTGCTAGTGGTTTGGACTACGGTGGAGGAAACACTGAAGCTTTCTTT	CASGLDYGGGNTEAFF
TRBV28	TRBJ2-7	-	-	TGTGCCAGCAGCTTAGGACTTACCAGCTACGAGCAGTACTTC	CASSLGLTSYEQYF
TRBV4-3	TRBJ1-2	few	TRBD1	TGCGCCAGCAGCCACCTACAGGGGGTTGGCTATGGCTACACCTTC	CASSHLQGVGYGYTF
TRBV10-3	TRBJ1-3	-	-	TGTGCCATCAGTGAGTCGAAAGTTGTTTCTACTGGAAACACCATATATTTT	CAISESKVVSTGNTIYF
TRBV9	TRBJ2-3	-	-	TGTGCCAGCAGCCCTCGAGGAGGGACTCTTAGCACAGATACGCAGTATTTT	CASSPRGGTLSTDTQYF
TRBV5-4	TRBJ1-5	-	-	TGTGCCAGCAGCCCCGGGACACCAAATAGCAATCAGCCCCAGCATTTT	CASSPGTPNSNQPQHF
TRBV5-6	TRBJ1-1	-	-	TGTGCCAGCAGCTCCACGGAGGGGCTTTCAAACACTGAAGCTTTCTTT	CASSSTEGLSNTEAFF
TRBV14	TRBJ2-1	-	TRBD1	TGTGCCAGCAGCCAAACCAACAGGGGTTCCTACAATGAGCAGTTCTTC	CASSQTNRGSYNEQFF
TRBV28	TRBJ1-1	-	-	TGTGCCAGCAGGGGGGACAAGGGAGGGGGAGGGGTTATGAACACTGAAGCTTTCTTT	CASRGDKGGGGVMNTEAFF
TRBV7-8	TRBJ1-2	-	TRBD1	TGTGCCAGCAGCGCCCGGACAGGGAATGGCTACACCTTC	CASSARTGNGYTF
TRBV10-3	TRBJ1-1	-	TRBD1	TGTGCCATCAGTGACCCTTTACAGGGGAGGAGCACTGAAGCTTTCTTT	CAISDPLQGRSTEAFF
TRBV19	TRBJ1-4	once	TRBD1	TGTGCCAGTAGTGACAGGGGGCCTACTAATGAAAAACTGTTTTTT	CASSDRGPTNEKLFF
TRBV7-9	TRBJ2-4	-	-	TGTGCCAGCAGCTCGGGGTTACTTGACATGGACATTCAGTACTTC	CASSSGLLDMDIQYF
TRBV25-1	TRBJ2-3	-	-	TGTGCCGCAGGGGGCACAGATACGCAGTATTTT	CAAGGTDTQYF
TRBV11-1	TRBJ2-7	once	TRBD2	TGTGCCAGCAGCTTAGCTGGTACTAGCGGGAGCTCCTACGAGCAGTACTTC	CASSLAGTSGSSYEQYF
TRBV5-1	TRBJ1-1	-	TRBD1	TGCGCCAGCAGCAGGGGACAGGAAAATTACGAAGCTTTCTTT	CASSRGQENYEAFF
TRBV6-5	TRBJ1-1	-	-	TGTGCCAGCACCTCAGGCGCTGAAGCTTTCTTT	CASTSGAEAFF
TRBV7-9	TRBJ2-7	-	-	TGTGCCAGCAGCTTCGGCGTACAGTACGAGCAGTACTTC	CASSFGVQYEQYF
TRBV10-2	TRBJ1-6	-	-	TGCGCCAGCAGTGACTGGGGGCGGATAAATAATTCACCCCTCCACTTT	CASSDWGRINNSPLHF
TRBV9	TRBJ2-3	-	-	TGTGCCAGCAGCGTAGAGGGGGGGCGCACAGATACGCAGTATTTT	CASSVEGGRTDTQYF
TRBV19	TRBJ2-1	-	-	TGTGCCAGTAGAGGTTGGGCCAATGAGCAGTTCTTC	CASRGWANEQFF
TRBV30	TRBJ2-2	-	TRBD2	TGTGCCTGGAACAAGGAACTAGCGGGAGCCGGGGAGCTGTTTTTT	CAWNKELAGAGELFF
TRBV18	TRBJ1-6	-	TRBD1	TGTGCCAGCTCACCACCAGGGGGCGCGGATTCACCCCTCCACTTT	CASSPPGGADSPLHF
TRBV28	TRBJ1-2	-	-	TGTGCCAGCAGCACACCCCGGGCGGCCGGCGCGGGCTCCTATGGCTACACCTTC	CASSTPRAAGAGSYGYTF
TRBV6-5	TRBJ2-4	-	-	TGTGCCAGCGCGCGGAAAAACATTCAGTACTTC	CASARKNIQYF
TRBV28	TRBJ2-1	-	TRBD2	TGTGCCGGCTCAGCGGGGCTGAAAAATGAGCAGTTCTTC	CAGSAGLKNEQFF
TRBV7-2	TRBJ2-7	-	TRBD1	TGTGCCAGCAGCTTAACCTCCAGGGGGGAGCAGTACTTC	CASSLTSRGEQYF
TRBV5-4	TRBJ1-2	-	-	TGTGCCAGCAGCGGGGGGGGTAACCAACCCTCCCTTGCCTATGGCTACACCTTC	CASSGGGNQPSLAYGYTF
TRBV4-1	TRBJ1-1	-	TRBD1	TGCGCCAGCAGCACCCTTTTGGGGACCGGGACAGCGATGAACACTGAAGCTTTCTTT	CASSTLLGTGTAMNTEAFF
TRBV2	TRBJ1-2	-	-	TGTGCCAGCGTCCCGGGGAGCGTAACTAACTATGGCTACACCTTC	CASVPGSVTNYGYTF
TRBV27	TRBJ2-7	-	-	TGTGCCAGCAGTTCAGGGTCCGGCTACGAGCAGTACTTC	CASSSGSGYEQYF
TRBV7-9	TRBJ1-6	-	TRBD1	TGTGCCAGCAGCTCCTTCAGGGGGAAATCACCCCTCCACTTT	CASSSFRGKSPLHF
TRBV28	TRBJ1-6	-	-	TGTGCCAGCAGTCTGAGGGGGAGGGGACCCCTCCACTTT	CASSLRGRGPLHF
TRBV14	TRBJ2-1	-	-	TGTGCCAGCAGCCAGGCGCGGTGGGATGAGCAGTTCTTC	CASSQARWDEQFF
TRBV29-1	TRBJ2-7	few	-	TGCAGCGGAGGACAGTCTTACGAGCAGTACTTC	CSGGQSYEQYF
TRBV4-3	TRBJ2-2	once	TRBD1	TGCGCCAGCAGCCAGGGGGACAGGGCTTACACCGGGGAGCTGTTTTTT	CASSQGDRAYTGELFF
TRBV7-9	TRBJ2-3	-	-	TGTTCCAGCAGCTTCCTAAGCACAGATACGCAGTATTTT	CSSSFLSTDTQYF
TRBV9	TRBJ2-7	once	-	TGTGCCAGCAGCGTAGAGGTCGCGGGCAGCTCCTACGAGCAGTACTTC	CASSVEVAGSSYEQYF
TRBV6-5	TRBJ2-5	-	TRBD1	TGTGCCAGCAGTCCGGGACAGCCCATGGGGGAGACCCAGTACTTC	CASSPGQPMGETQYF
TRBV7-9	TRBJ2-2	-	TRBD2	TGTGCCAGCAGGTTAGCGGGAGAGTCCGGGGAGCTGTTTTTT	CASRLAGESGELFF
TRBV4-3	TRBJ2-7	-	TRBD1	TGCGCCAGCAGCCAATCCGGGACAGGAACCTACGAGCAGTACTTC	CASSQSGTGTYEQYF
TRBV28	TRBJ2-1	-	-	TGTGCCAGCCTACTTCCGGACAGTCACATTAATGAGCAGTTCTTC	CASLLPDSHINEQFF
TRBV30	TRBJ2-1	-	TRBD2	TGTGCCTGGAGTTCGACGTCAAGGACTAGCGGGAGGCACAATGAGCAGTTCTTC	CAWSSTSRTSGRHNEQFF
TRBV9	TRBJ2-7	-	TRBD1	TGTGCCAGCAGCCCCCGGACAGGGCCGATTGTGCAGTACTTC	CASSPRTGPIVQYF
TRBV18	TRBJ2-2	once	-	TGTGCCAGCTCCCCTCCAGATCCGAACACCGGGGAGCTGTTTTTT	CASSPPDPNTGELFF
TRBV28	TRBJ1-2	-	-	TGTGCCAGCAGTTTAGGTGGCTCCGAGGCCTATGGCTACACCTTC	CASSLGGSEAYGYTF
TRBV9	TRBJ2-3	-	TRBD2	TGTGCCAGCAGCACAGTTGGGACGGGAGGGCCCGGAGATACGCAGTATTTT	CASSTVGTGGPGDTQYF
TRBV9	TRBJ1-1	-	TRBD1	TGTGCCAGCAGCGTAGTTTCAGGGGGTCCTGAAGCTTTCTTT	CASSVVSGGPEAFF
TRBV7-9	TRBJ1-2	-	TRBD1	TGTGCCAGCAGCTCAATACGACAGGGGCGCTATGGCTACACCTTC	CASSSIRQGRYGYTF
TRBV28	TRBJ2-7	-	TRBD1	TGTGCCAGCAGTTTCCGGGACAGACAATACGAGCAGTACTTC	CASSFRDRQYEQYF
TRBV7-9	TRBJ1-2	few	-	TGTGCCAGCAGCCGTTTTGATGGCTACACCTTC	CASSRFDGYTF
TRBV5-1	TRBJ2-7	-	-	TGCGCCAGCAGCTTAGAAGAGTACGAGCAGTACTTC	CASSLEEYEQYF
TRBV28	TRBJ2-1	-	TRBD1	TGTGCCAGCACCTCCCCGACAGGGGCTAATGAGCAGTTCTTC	CASTSPTGANEQFF
TRBV6-5	TRBJ1-1	-	-	TGTGCCAGCAGTTACTACGCCGAGGGAGACACTGAAGCTTTCTTT	CASSYYAEGDTEAFF
TRBV7-9	TRBJ1-4	-	-	TGTGCCAGCAGCTTGTACCGAAGCGCCCAGGGGGAAAAACTGTTTTTT	CASSLYRSAQGEKLFF
TRBV10-1	TRBJ2-3	-	-	TGCGCCAGCAGTGCGCAGAATCCCCGCACAGATACGCAGTATTTT	CASSAQNPRTDTQYF
TRBV5-4	TRBJ1-2	-	-	TGTGCCAGCAGCTTGAGAGGGATTGACTATGGCTACACCTTC	CASSLRGIDYGYTF
TRBV19	TRBJ1-1	few	-	TGTGCCATCCCGGGCCGGGGGACTTTCTTT	CAIPGRGTFF
TRBV6-1	TRBJ2-7	-	-	TGTGCCAGCAGTGGGACCGGGGGGGCAGGGGGGTCCTACGAGCAGTACTTC	CASSGTGGAGGSYEQYF